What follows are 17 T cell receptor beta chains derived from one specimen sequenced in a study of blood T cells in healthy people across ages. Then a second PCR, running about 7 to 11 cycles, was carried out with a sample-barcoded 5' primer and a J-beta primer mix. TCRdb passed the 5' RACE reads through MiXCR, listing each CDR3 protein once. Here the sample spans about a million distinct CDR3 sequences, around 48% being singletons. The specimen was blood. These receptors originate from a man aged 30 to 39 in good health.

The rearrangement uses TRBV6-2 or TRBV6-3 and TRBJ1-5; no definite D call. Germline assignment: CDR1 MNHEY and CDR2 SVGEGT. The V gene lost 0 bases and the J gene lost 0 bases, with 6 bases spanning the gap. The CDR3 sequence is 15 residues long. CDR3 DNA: TGTGCCAGCAGTTACTCAGAATTTAGCAATCAGCCCCAGCATTTT. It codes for CASSYSEFSNQPQHF.

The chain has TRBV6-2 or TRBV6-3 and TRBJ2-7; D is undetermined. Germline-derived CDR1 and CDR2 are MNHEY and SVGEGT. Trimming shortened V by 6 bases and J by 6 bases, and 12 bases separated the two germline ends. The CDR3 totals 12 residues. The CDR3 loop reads CASSYGRVEQYF. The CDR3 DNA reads TGTGCCAGCAGCTATGGACGGGTCGAGCAGTACTTC.

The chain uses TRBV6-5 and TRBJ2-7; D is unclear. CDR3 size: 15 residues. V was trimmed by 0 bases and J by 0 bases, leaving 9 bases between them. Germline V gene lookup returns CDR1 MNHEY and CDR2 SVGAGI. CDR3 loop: CASSYSGPSSYEQYF. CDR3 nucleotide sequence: TGTGCCAGCAGTTACTCAGGGCCCAGCTCCTACGAGCAGTACTTC.

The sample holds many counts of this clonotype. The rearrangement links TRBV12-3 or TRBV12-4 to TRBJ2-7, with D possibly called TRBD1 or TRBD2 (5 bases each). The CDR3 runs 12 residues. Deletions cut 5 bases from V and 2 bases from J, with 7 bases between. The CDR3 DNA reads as TGTGCCAGCAGTACGGGACCCTACGAGCAGTACTTC. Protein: CASSTGPYEQYF.

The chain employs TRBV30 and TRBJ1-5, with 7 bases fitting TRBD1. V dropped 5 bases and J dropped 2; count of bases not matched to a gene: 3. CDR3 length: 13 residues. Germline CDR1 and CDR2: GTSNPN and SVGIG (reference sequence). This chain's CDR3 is CAWGGGGNQPQHF. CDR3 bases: TGTGCCTGGGGAGGGGGCGGCAATCAGCCCCAGCATTTT.

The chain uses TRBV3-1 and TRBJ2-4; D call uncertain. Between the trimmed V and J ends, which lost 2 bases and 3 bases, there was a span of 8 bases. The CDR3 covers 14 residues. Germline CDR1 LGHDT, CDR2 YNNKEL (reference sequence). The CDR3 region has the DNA TGTGCCAGCAGCCAACATAATGGCAAAAACATTCAGTACTTC. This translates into CASSQHNGKNIQYF.

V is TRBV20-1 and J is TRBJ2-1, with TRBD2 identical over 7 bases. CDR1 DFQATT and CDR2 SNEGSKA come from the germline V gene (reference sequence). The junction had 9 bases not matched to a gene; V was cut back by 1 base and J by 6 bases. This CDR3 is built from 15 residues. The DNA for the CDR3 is TGCAGTGCTAGAGGAGGCGCGGGGGAGTGCAATGAGCAGTTCTTC. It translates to CSARGGAGECNEQFF.

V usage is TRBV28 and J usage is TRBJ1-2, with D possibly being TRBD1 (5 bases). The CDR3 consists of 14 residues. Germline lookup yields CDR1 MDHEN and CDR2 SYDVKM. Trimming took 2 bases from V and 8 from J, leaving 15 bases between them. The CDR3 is CASSLSLGEGGYTF. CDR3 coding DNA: TGTGCCAGCAGTTTAAGTCTGGGGGAAGGGGGCTACACCTTC.

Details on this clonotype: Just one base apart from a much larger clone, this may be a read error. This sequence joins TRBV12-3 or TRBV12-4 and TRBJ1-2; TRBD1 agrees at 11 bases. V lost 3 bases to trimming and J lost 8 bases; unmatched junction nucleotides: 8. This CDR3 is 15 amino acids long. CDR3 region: CASSFAGQGARGYTF. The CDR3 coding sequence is TGTGCCAGCAGTTTTGCCGGACAGGGGGCGCGGGGCTACACCTTC.

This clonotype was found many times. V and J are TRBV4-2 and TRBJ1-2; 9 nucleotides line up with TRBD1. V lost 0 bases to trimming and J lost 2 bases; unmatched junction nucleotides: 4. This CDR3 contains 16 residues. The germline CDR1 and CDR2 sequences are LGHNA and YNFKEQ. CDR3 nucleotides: TGTGCCAGCAGCCAAGATCGGGACAGGGTGAACTATGGCTACACCTTC. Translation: CASSQDRDRVNYGYTF.

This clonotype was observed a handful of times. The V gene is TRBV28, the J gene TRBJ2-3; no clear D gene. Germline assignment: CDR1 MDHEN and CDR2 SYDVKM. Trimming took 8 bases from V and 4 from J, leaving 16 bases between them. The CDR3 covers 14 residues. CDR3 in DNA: TGTGCCAGCCCAATACTCCTTCGGGCAGATACGCAGTATTTT. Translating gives CASPILLRADTQYF.

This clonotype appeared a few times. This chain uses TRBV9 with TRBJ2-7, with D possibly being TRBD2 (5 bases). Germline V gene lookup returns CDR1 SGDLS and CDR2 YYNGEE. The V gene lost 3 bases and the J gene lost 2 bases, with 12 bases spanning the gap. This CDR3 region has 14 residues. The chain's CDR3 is CASSGSGGPYEQYF. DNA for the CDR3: TGTGCCAGCAGCGGTAGTGGCGGGCCCTACGAGCAGTACTTC.

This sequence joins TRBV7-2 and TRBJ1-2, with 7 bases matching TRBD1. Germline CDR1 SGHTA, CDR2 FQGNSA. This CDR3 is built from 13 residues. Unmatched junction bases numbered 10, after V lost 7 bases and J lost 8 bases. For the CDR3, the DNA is TGTGCCAGCAACACACAGGGGAAGGGGGGCTACACCTTC. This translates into CASNTQGKGGYTF.

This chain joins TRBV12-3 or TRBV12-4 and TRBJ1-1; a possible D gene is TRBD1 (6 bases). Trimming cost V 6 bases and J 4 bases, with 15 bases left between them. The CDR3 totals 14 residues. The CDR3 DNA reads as TGTGCCAGCAGCCCGATCAAACAGGGCACTGAAGCTTTCTTT. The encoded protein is CASSPIKQGTEAFF.

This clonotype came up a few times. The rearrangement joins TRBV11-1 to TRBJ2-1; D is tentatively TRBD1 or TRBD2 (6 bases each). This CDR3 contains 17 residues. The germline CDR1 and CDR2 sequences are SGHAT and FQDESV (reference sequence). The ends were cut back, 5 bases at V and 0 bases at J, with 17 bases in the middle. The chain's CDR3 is CASSPVGAGFSYNEQFF. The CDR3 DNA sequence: TGTGCCAGCAGCCCGGTGGGGGCGGGGTTCTCCTACAATGAGCAGTTCTTC. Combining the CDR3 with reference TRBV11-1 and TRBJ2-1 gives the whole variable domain EAEVAQSPRYKITEKSQAVAFWCDPISGHATLYWYRQILGQGPELLVQFQDESVVDDSQLPKDRFSAERLKGVDSTLKIQPAELGDSAMYLCASSPVGAGFSYNEQFFGPGTRLTVL.

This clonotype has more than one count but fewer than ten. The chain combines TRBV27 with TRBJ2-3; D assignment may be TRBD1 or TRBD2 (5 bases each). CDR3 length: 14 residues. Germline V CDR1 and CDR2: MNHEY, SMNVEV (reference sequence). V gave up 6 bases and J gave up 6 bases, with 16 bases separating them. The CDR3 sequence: CASRRGAVSDTQYF. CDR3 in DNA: TGTGCCAGCAGGAGGGGCGCGGTTTCTGATACGCAGTATTTT.

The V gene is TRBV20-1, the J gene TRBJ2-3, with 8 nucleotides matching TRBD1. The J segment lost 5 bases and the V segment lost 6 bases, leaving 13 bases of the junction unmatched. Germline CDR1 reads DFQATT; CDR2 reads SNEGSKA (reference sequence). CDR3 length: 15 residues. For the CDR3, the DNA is TGCAGTGCGAATGGAGGACAGGGCCCCGTAGATACGCAGTATTTT. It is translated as CSANGGQGPVDTQYF.